The TCR beta chain described here comes from a study of blood T cell repertoires in COVID-19. Study summary: The cDNA or gDNA used as material had been derived from T cells, B-cell-depleted T cells, or PBMCs.

V was trimmed by 0 bases and J by 8 bases, leaving 13 bases between them. The CDR3 covers 14 residues. Per germline, CDR1 GTSNPN and CDR2 SVGIG (reference sequence). TCRdb's copy holds only in-frame clones and misses some; the assay was immunoSEQ multiplex PCR. The repertoire holds about 80,000 clones, with around 80% as singletons. This clone came up once. The TCR was taken from a man older than 75 with active or convalescent COVID-19. Sequences were obtained from peripheral blood. This chain links TRBV30 with TRBJ1-4; no reliable D call. The CDR3 DNA is TGTGCCTGGAGTGTGAAGGGAGTAAGGGAAAAACTGTTTTTT. This encodes CAWSVKGVREKLFF.